This T cell receptor (beta chain) was sequenced in a study of blood T cell repertoires in COVID-19. Study-wide background: PBMCs, B-cell-depleted T cells, or T cells provided the cDNA or gDNA that made up the material.

The count of this clone is one. There are 16 residues in the CDR3. CDR1 LGHNT and CDR2 FRNRAP come from the germline V gene. V was clipped by 1 base and J by 8 bases; unmatched bases: 12. How the authors handled the data: It was from reference gene primer amplification that nucleated cell counts were estimated. Sequenced by immunoSEQ multiplex PCR; TCRdb stores in-frame clones only, minus some. D and trimming were read from the DNA, whereas the V and J calls and clone size are those reported in that table. The sample gives some 240,000 clones, around 87% of which show up once; 2.1% is in the top ten. The Seattle patients, enrolled during active infection, were followed longitudinally.

The specimen was peripheral blood. The sequence derives from a woman in her sixties with COVID-19, enrolled during active disease. The chain links TRBV12-5 to TRBJ1-2; 8 bases agree with TRBD1. CDR3: CASGLALVTGGRGYTF. CDR3 nucleotide sequence: TGTGCTAGTGGTTTGGCCCTTGTTACAGGGGGGCGAGGCTACACCTTC. The whole variable domain, remainder taken from reference TRBV12-5 and TRBJ1-2, is DARVTQTPRHKVTEMGQEVTMRCQPILGHNTVFWYRQTMMQGLELLAYFRNRAPLDDSGMPKDRFSAEMPDATLATLKIQPSEPRDSAVYFCASGLALVTGGRGYTFGSGTRLTVV.